A single sample is the source of the 12 T cell receptor beta chains below, sequenced in a study of T cells after yellow fever vaccination. In TCRdb, the 5' RACE reads were re-called with MiXCR into one record per CDR3 protein. This sample has about 240,000 distinct CDR3 sequences, with less than 8.5% found just once. The input for sequencing was CD4+ T cells sorted from PBMCs, taken 15 days after the yellow fever booster vaccination. These receptors originate from a man aged 30-40 years who received the YFV17D yellow fever vaccine.

This clonotype was seen a few times. The gene calls are TRBV7-2 and TRBJ2-7; D is unclear. V was clipped by 5 bases and J by 3 bases, with 17 bases between them. Germline V gives CDR1 SGHTA, CDR2 FQGNSA. The CDR3 has 15 residues. The CDR3 coding sequence is TGTGCCAGCAGCCCCCAGGTCTTGGGGATCTACGAGCAGTACTTC. It encodes CASSPQVLGIYEQYF. Complete variable domain (other parts from reference TRBV7-2 and TRBJ2-7): GAGVSQSPSNKVTEKGKDVELRCDPISGHTALYWYRQSLGQGLEFLIYFQGNSAPDKSGLPSDRFSAERTGGSVSTLTIQRTQQEDSAVYLCASSPQVLGIYEQYFGPGTRLTVT.

In this sample, this clonotype turned up many times. The V call is TRBV7-2, the J call TRBJ2-7; 9 bases agree with TRBD2. Trimming took 3 bases from V and 2 from J; bases not matched to a gene: 2. The CDR3 totals 14 residues. Germline CDR1 is SGHTA and CDR2 is FQGNSA. The CDR3 DNA follows: TGTGCCAGCAGCTTTAGCGGGAGAACCTACGAGCAGTACTTC. Translated, it gives CASSFSGRTYEQYF.

The chain is built from TRBV30 and TRBJ2-6; no reliable D call. The CDR3 has 14 residues. CDR1 is GTSNPN, CDR2 SVGIG, per germline (reference sequence). Trimming stripped 8 bases from V and 4 bases from J, with 15 bases between. CDR3 in amino acids: CAIKVGLGANVLTF. In nucleotides, the CDR3 is TGTGCCATCAAGGTCGGGCTCGGGGCCAACGTCCTGACTTTC.

This clonotype showed up many times. This chain uses TRBV28 with TRBJ2-2; perhaps TRBD2 as D (5 bases). CDR1 is MDHEN and CDR2 is SYDVKM in the germline V gene. This CDR3 comprises 16 residues. V was shortened by 2 bases and J by 1 base, with 11 bases between the two germline ends. The DNA for the CDR3 is TGTGCCAGCAGTTTAGAGGGCCGATTGAACACCGGGGAGCTGTTTTTT. Translation gives CASSLEGRLNTGELFF.

V and J are TRBV20-1 and TRBJ1-2; possibly TRBD1 for D (5 bases). The CDR3 extends over 13 amino acids. The germline gives CDR1 DFQATT, CDR2 SNEGSKA (reference sequence). The V gene lost 5 bases and the J gene lost 5 bases, with 15 bases spanning the gap. This chain's CDR3 is CSAGAPGGYGYTF. DNA for the CDR3: TGCAGTGCTGGGGCCCCAGGAGGATATGGCTACACCTTC.

This clonotype showed up just a few times. The rearrangement joins TRBV2 to TRBJ2-2; D uncertain. V gave up 8 bases and J gave up 3 bases, with 10 bases separating them. The CDR3 length is 13 residues. The germline V gene encodes CDR1 SNHLY and CDR2 FYNNEI. For the CDR3, the DNA is TGTGCCAGCGACACCTGGGACACCGGGGAGCTGTTTTTT. This encodes CASDTWDTGELFF. Variable domain in full (rest from reference TRBV2 and TRBJ2-2): EPEVTQTPSHQVTQMGQEVILRCVPISNHLYFYWYRQILGQKVEFLVSFYNNEISEKSEIFDDQFSVERPDGSNFTLKIRSTKLEDSAMYFCASDTWDTGELFFGEGSRLTVL.

In its sample, this clonotype was seen a few times. The chain recombines TRBV12-3 or TRBV12-4 with TRBJ1-2, with TRBD1 identical over 8 bases. The CDR3 extends over 16 amino acids. Germline trimming cut 5 bases from V and 4 bases from J; bases unmatched to any gene: 12. The CDR3 protein is CASSRRPGTGPYGYTF. CDR3 in DNA: TGTGCCAGCAGTCGACGTCCCGGGACAGGCCCCTATGGCTACACCTTC.

This clonotype was recorded many times. The V gene is TRBV29-1, the J gene TRBJ2-1, with 7 positions matching TRBD1. There are 14 residues in the CDR3. Germline V gene data show CDR1 as SQVTM and CDR2 as ANQGSEA. After removal of 7 bases from V and 9 bases from J, the junction contained 15 bases not matched to a gene. CDR3 loop: CSACYGQAGGEQFF. The CDR3 DNA reads as TGCAGCGCATGCTATGGACAGGCAGGTGGTGAGCAGTTCTTC.

This clonotype has more than one count but fewer than ten. This rearrangement joins TRBV7-2 to TRBJ1-4, with 8 nucleotides matching TRBD1. Germline-derived CDR1 and CDR2 are SGHTA and FQGNSA. The V gene end was trimmed by 5 bases and the J gene end by 8 bases; junction bases not matched to a gene: 4. The CDR3 has 13 amino acids. The CDR3 DNA sequence: TGTGCCAGCAGCCGACAGGGGAACGAAAAACTGTTTTTT. As protein: CASSRQGNEKLFF.

The chain employs TRBV28 and TRBJ2-2; D is ambiguous. Germline-derived CDR1 and CDR2 are MDHEN and SYDVKM. The CDR3 length is 14 residues. V lost 4 bases, J lost 1 base, and 7 bases lay in between. In DNA, the CDR3 is TGTGCCAGCAGTTCGACGTTGAACACCGGGGAGCTGTTTTTT. Its protein product is CASSSTLNTGELFF.

In regard to this clonotype: A much bigger clone sits one base away, suggesting this may be a read error. J is TRBJ2-1 and V is TRBV7-2; 9 bases line up with TRBD1. The CDR3 sequence is 15 residues long. Per germline, CDR1 SGHTA and CDR2 FQGNSA. DNA for the CDR3: TGTGCCACCAGCTTAGCCGGACAGGGGAGCAATGAGCAGTTCTTC. This encodes CATSLAGQGSNEQFF.

This clonotype appeared many times. The chain is built from TRBV5-1 and TRBJ2-3; D is perhaps TRBD2 (5 bases). Deletions cut 1 base from V and 1 base from J, with 10 bases between. This CDR3 spans 15 amino acids. Germline V gives CDR1 SGHRS, CDR2 YFSETQ. The CDR3 protein is CASSLSTSGTDTQYF. CDR3 bases: TGCGCCAGCAGCTTGTCTACTAGTGGCACAGATACGCAGTATTTT.